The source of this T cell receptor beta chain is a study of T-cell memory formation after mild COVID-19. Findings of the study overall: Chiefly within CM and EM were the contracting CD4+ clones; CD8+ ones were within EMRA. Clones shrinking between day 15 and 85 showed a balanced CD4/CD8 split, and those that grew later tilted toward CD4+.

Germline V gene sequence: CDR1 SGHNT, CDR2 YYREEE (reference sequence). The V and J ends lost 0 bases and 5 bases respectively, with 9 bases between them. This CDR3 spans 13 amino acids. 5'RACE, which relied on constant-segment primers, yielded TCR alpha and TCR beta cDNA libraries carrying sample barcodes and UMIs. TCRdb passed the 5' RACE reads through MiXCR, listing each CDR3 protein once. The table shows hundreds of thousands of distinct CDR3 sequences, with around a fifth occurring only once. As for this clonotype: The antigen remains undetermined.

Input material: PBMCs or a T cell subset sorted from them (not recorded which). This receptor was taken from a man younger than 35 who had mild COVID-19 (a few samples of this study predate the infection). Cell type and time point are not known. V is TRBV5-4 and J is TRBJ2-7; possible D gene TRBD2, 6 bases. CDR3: CASSLGPGDEQYV. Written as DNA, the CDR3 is TGTGCCAGCAGCTTGGGTCCGGGGGACGAGCAGTACGTC.